The 29 T cell receptor beta chains listed next were all sequenced from one sample in a study of monozygotic twins with inflammatory bowel disease. TCRdb reprocessed the 5' RACE reads and stores each CDR3 protein as one record, lacking DNA. The sample table sets out just over 300,000 distinct CDR3 sequences. The sequencing input was blood. The origin of the receptors is a human donor with ulcerative colitis or Crohn's disease, or a healthy co-twin of an affected twin (not recorded which).

The gene calls are TRBV20-1 and TRBJ2-5; TCRdb calls TRBD1, which cannot be checked without DNA. CDR1 and CDR2 from the germline V gene are DFQATT and SNEGSKA (reference sequence). CDR3 size: 17 residues. Here the CDR3 reads CSAESYQQGVKQETQYF.

The V and J genes are TRBV11-3 and TRBJ2-4; TCRdb names TRBD2, which stays unverified in the absence of DNA. CDR1 SGHNT and CDR2 YENEEA come from the germline V gene. CDR3 length: 18 amino acids. The CDR3 region is CASSFGLAGGPRRNMQYF.

V and J are TRBV6-4 and TRBJ2-2. CDR3 length: 12 residues. Germline CDR1 MRHNA, CDR2 SNTAGT. The CDR3 is CASGEANGELFF.

The rearrangement joins TRBV6-2 or TRBV6-3 to TRBJ1-6. This CDR3 spans 14 amino acids. CDR1 and CDR2 from the germline V gene are MNHEY and SVGEGT. The chain's CDR3 is CASSYQRSGSPLHF.

J is TRBJ2-7 and V is TRBV11-1; the D gene TCRdb calls, TRBD1, cannot be checked with no DNA. Germline CDR1 reads SGHAT; CDR2 reads FQDESV (reference sequence). The CDR3 is 18 residues long. The CDR3 loop reads CASRGDRPPRGPFYDQYF.

This sequence joins TRBV27 and TRBJ1-6. CDR3 length equals 13 residues. CDR1 and CDR2 (germline): MNHEY, SMNVEV (reference sequence). The CDR3 loop reads CASSFIRDSPLHF.

V is TRBV5-4 and J is TRBJ1-2. The CDR3 contains 13 residues. Germline V gene data show CDR1 as SGHNT and CDR2 as YYREEE (reference sequence). The CDR3: CASSFERVDGYTF.

The V gene is TRBV12-3 or TRBV12-4, the J gene TRBJ2-3. The CDR3 sequence is 12 residues long. The CDR3 spells CASRLKEVTQYF.

The chain carries TRBV5-1 and TRBJ2-7; with no DNA, the TCRdb D assignment of TRBD1 cannot be verified. CDR1 is SGHRS and CDR2 is YFSETQ in the germline V gene. The CDR3 runs 16 residues. This chain's CDR3 is CASSLRPRTGFEEQYF.

V gene TRBV9 combines with J gene TRBJ2-7; without DNA, the TCRdb call of TRBD1 cannot be checked. Germline loops: CDR1 SGDLS, CDR2 YYNGEE. There are 14 residues in the CDR3. This chain's CDR3 is CASSGRDTSYEQYF.

The chain has TRBV29-1 and TRBJ1-1. Germline V gene sequence: CDR1 SQVTM, CDR2 ANQGSEA. The CDR3 covers 13 residues. The CDR3 region is CSVNPREGTEAFF. The complete variable domain, with remaining parts taken from reference TRBV29-1 and TRBJ1-1, reads SAVISQKPSRDICQRGTSLTIQCQVDSQVTMMFWYRQQPGQSLTLIATANQGSEATYESGFVIDKFPISRPNLTFSTLTVSNMSPEDSSIYLCSVNPREGTEAFFGQGTRLTVV.

The chain couples TRBV7-9 to TRBJ1-1. Germline assignment: CDR1 SEHNR and CDR2 FQNEAQ (reference sequence). The CDR3 sequence is 13 residues long. The CDR3 loop is CASSLGAGTEAFF.

The V call is TRBV5-1, the J call TRBJ1-2; TCRdb returns TRBD1, unconfirmable since there is no DNA. Germline V lookup: CDR1 SGHRS, CDR2 YFSETQ. CDR3 length: 13 amino acids. The CDR3 region is CASSLGTAYGYTF.

The chain couples TRBV28 to TRBJ1-4. The germline V gene has CDR1 MDHEN and CDR2 SYDVKM. The CDR3 totals 12 residues. The CDR3: CASSPGLGELFF.

The V gene is TRBV5-4, the J gene TRBJ1-2. Germline V lookup: CDR1 SGHNT, CDR2 YYREEE (reference sequence). This CDR3 has 13 residues. The CDR3 is CASSPDTTRGYTF.

The chain combines TRBV3-1 with TRBJ2-7; TCRdb's assignment of TRBD1 cannot be checked, as there is no DNA. CDR1 LGHDT and CDR2 YNNKEL come from the germline V gene (reference sequence). The CDR3 runs 14 residues. The CDR3 protein is CASSPWDRAYEQYF.

V and J are TRBV9 and TRBJ2-7. CDR3 length: 15 amino acids. Per germline, CDR1 SGDLS and CDR2 YYNGEE. The CDR3 reads CASSVAGGYSYEQYF.

The chain couples TRBV6-2 or TRBV6-3 to TRBJ1-5. This CDR3 is built from 14 residues. Germline-derived CDR1 and CDR2 are MNHEY and SVGEGT. The CDR3 loop is CASSYDGPNQPQHF.

The chain joins TRBV4-2 to TRBJ2-1; TCRdb gives TRBD1 as the D gene, but with no DNA this cannot be confirmed. Germline V gene lookup returns CDR1 LGHNA and CDR2 YNFKEQ. The CDR3 runs 15 residues. The CDR3 loop reads CASSQEQGVVNEQFF.

The chain carries TRBV6-5 and TRBJ2-7. The CDR3 loop spans 15 amino acids. Germline lookup yields CDR1 MNHEY and CDR2 SVGAGI. The CDR3 sequence: CASSYIPLSSYEQYF.

The V gene is TRBV9, the J gene TRBJ2-1; the D call from TCRdb, TRBD1, cannot be confirmed without DNA. From germline, CDR1 is SGDLS and CDR2 YYNGEE. The CDR3 has 14 amino acids. Here the CDR3 reads CATSLLGGKDEQFF.

The V call is TRBV6-1, the J call TRBJ2-3; TCRdb's D call, TRBD2, is unchecked because there is no DNA. CDR1 and CDR2 from the germline V gene are MNHNS and SASEGT. This CDR3 is built from 17 residues. This chain's CDR3 is CASSWVGGRGYGDTQYF.

CDR3 in amino acids: CATTRGGNEQFF. The chain joins TRBV5-1 to TRBJ2-1; with no DNA, the TCRdb D assignment of TRBD1 cannot be verified. Germline V gene sequence: CDR1 SGHRS, CDR2 YFSETQ. The CDR3 is 12 amino acids.

V and J are TRBV3-1 and TRBJ2-5; no DNA is available, so the TRBD2 call from TCRdb remains unchecked. The CDR3 has 16 amino acids. Germline CDR1 reads LGHDT; CDR2 reads YNNKEL (reference sequence). The CDR3 spells CASSRGTSGVEETQYF.

V and J are TRBV18 and TRBJ2-7; TCRdb names TRBD2, which stays unverified in the absence of DNA. The CDR3 contains 15 residues. Germline V gives CDR1 KGHSH, CDR2 LQKENI. This CDR3 reads CASSPIPGLSYEQYF.

This sequence joins TRBV7-2 and TRBJ2-6; TCRdb selects TRBD1, and the lack of DNA leaves this call unchecked. Germline V gene data show CDR1 as SGHTA and CDR2 as FQGNSA. CDR3 length: 14 residues. Here the CDR3 reads CASWTGFGANVLTF. Supplemented by reference TRBV7-2 and TRBJ2-6, the full variable domain reads GAGVSQSPSNKVTEKGKDVELRCDPISGHTALYWYRQSLGQGLEFLIYFQGNSAPDKSGLPSDRFSAERTGGSVSTLTIQRTQQEDSAVYLCASWTGFGANVLTFGAGSRLTVL.

The gene calls are TRBV20-1 and TRBJ2-7; TCRdb gives TRBD1 as the D gene, but with no DNA this cannot be confirmed. Looked up from germline, CDR1 is DFQATT and CDR2 is SNEGSKA (reference sequence). CDR3 size: 16 residues. The CDR3 reads CSASGGGTKSSYEQYF.

This chain uses TRBV7-2 with TRBJ2-5. The CDR3 contains 13 residues. The V gene's germline CDR1 is SGHTA and CDR2 FQGNSA. This CDR3 reads CASSLTIQETQYF.

The gene calls are TRBV7-9 and TRBJ2-4; as DNA is missing, the TRBD1 call by TCRdb cannot be tested. The CDR3 is made up of 17 amino acids. The V gene's germline CDR1 is SEHNR and CDR2 FQNEAQ (reference sequence). CDR3 amino acids: CASSPARDGPWGNIQYF.